A selection of T cell receptor beta chains follows, all from one sample in a study of cytotoxic CD8 clonotypes in ibrutinib-treated CLL. Using immunoSEQ multiplex PCR, the repertoire was profiled, and TCRdb retains in-frame clones only, with some absent. The sample shows thousands of clones, more than 60% of them seen only once. Sequencing used PBMCs, obtained before ibrutinib treatment. The receptor set was obtained from a human donor with chronic lymphocytic leukemia. CDR3s include the opening cysteine and the closing phenylalanine or tryptophan. D genes are given only for firm matches. Clone size is given for some rows only: seen once, a few or many times, or a class if the clone is expanded.

D gene	V gene	CDR3 length	clone size	J gene	CDR3 DNA	CDR3 protein
TRBD1	TRBV28	16	.	TRBJ2-5	TGTGCCAGCAGTTTATCAGGGGGCTGGGTCCAAGAGACCCAGTACTTC	CASSLSGGWVQETQYF
.	TRBV7-9	13	.	TRBJ2-7	TGTGCCAGCAGCTCCAGAGGGGCGTACGAGCAGTACTTC	CASSSRGAYEQYF
.	TRBV5-6	15	.	TRBJ2-1	TGTGCCAGCAGCTTGATGGTAAGCTCCTACAATGAGCAGTTCTTC	CASSLMVSSYNEQFF
.	TRBV6-5	13	.	TRBJ1-2	TGTGCCAGCAGTTACCAGGGCCCCGGGGGCTACACCTTC	CASSYQGPGGYTF
.	TRBV15	15	.	TRBJ2-3	TGTGCCACCAGCAGAGATCGGCCGGGTGGAGACACGCAGTATTTT	CATSRDRPGGDTQYF
TRBD2	TRBV9	16	.	TRBJ2-5	TGTGCCAGCAGCGTAGTCTCCCTAGCGGGGACAGAGACCCAGTACTTC	CASSVVSLAGTETQYF
.	TRBV4-3	15	.	TRBJ2-7	TGCGCCAGCAGCCAAGATTTCGGACTCGCCGAGGAGCAGTACTTC	CASSQDFGLAEEQYF
TRBD1	TRBV7-2	14	.	TRBJ2-3	TGTGCCAGCAGACCGACAGGGGGAGCAGATACGCAGTATTTT	CASRPTGGADTQYF
.	TRBV7-2	15	.	TRBJ1-1	TGTGCCAGTTCCTTTCGGCGGGTTGGGAACACTGAAGCTTTCTTT	CASSFRRVGNTEAFF
.	TRBV11-1	15	.	TRBJ1-1	TGTGCCAGCTCTGCTCCGGGGCAGGGTGGCACTGAAGCTTTCTTT	CASSAPGQGGTEAFF
TRBD2	TRBV19	17	few	TRBJ2-1	TGTGCCAGTAGTATAGTAACTAGCGGGAGGCGATACAATGAGCAGTTCTTC	CASSIVTSGRRYNEQFF
.	TRBV28	15	.	TRBJ2-5	TGTGCCAGCAGTTTTACCGGAGGATTAGGAGAGACCCAGTACTTC	CASSFTGGLGETQYF
.	TRBV28	16	few	TRBJ2-4	TGTGCCAGCAGTTCCGGGACGTCCTTAGCCAAAAACATTCAGTACTTC	CASSSGTSLAKNIQYF
.	TRBV6-5	13	.	TRBJ2-7	TGTGCCAGCAGTTACGCCGGGGGTTACGAGCAGTACTTC	CASSYAGGYEQYF
TRBD1	TRBV11-2	16	.	TRBJ2-3	TGTGCCAGCAGGAAGTTAAGGGGGCCTAGCACAGATACGCAGTATTTT	CASRKLRGPSTDTQYF
TRBD1	TRBV19	16	once	TRBJ1-5	TGTGCCAGCCAACGAAGAGGGCAGGGGGCCGGTCAGCCCCAGCATTTT	CASQRRGQGAGQPQHF
.	TRBV6-4	18	.	TRBJ2-6	TGTGCCAGCAGTCTCTACAGCACACGACAAAGTCGGGCCAACGTCCTGACTTTC	CASSLYSTRQSRANVLTF
TRBD1	TRBV4-1	14	.	TRBJ1-1	TGCGCCAGCAGCCAAGTGGAGGGGGCGACTGAAGCTTTCTTT	CASSQVEGATEAFF
.	TRBV2	14	.	TRBJ1-1	TGTGCCAGCAGTGAAAGGGGGGCGAACACTGAAGCTTTCTTT	CASSERGANTEAFF
TRBD2	TRBV6-1	16	few	TRBJ2-7	TGTGCCAGCAGTGAATCCTCGGGAGCGGGAGCACGAGAGCAGTACTTC	CASSESSGAGAREQYF
.	TRBV15	14	.	TRBJ2-7	TGTGCCACCAGCAGAGAAGTGGGTTCGGGGGAGCAGTACTTC	CATSREVGSGEQYF
.	TRBV18	16	.	TRBJ1-1	TGTGCCAGCTCTCTTCAACGGGGGGTCATGAACACTGAAGCTTTCTTT	CASSLQRGVMNTEAFF
.	TRBV9	16	.	TRBJ1-1	TGTGCCAGCAGCGTAACTTCCGGGGGAATGAACACTGAAGCTTTCTTT	CASSVTSGGMNTEAFF
TRBD1	TRBV5-8	15	.	TRBJ1-4	TGTGCCAGCAGCCCTGGGAGGGGGCGCTTGGAAAAACTGTTTTTT	CASSPGRGRLEKLFF
.	TRBV4-3	13	.	TRBJ1-2	TGCGCCAGCAGCCAAGAGGAGGGGTTTGGCTACACCTTC	CASSQEEGFGYTF
TRBD1	TRBV5-1	16	.	TRBJ1-2	TGCGCCAGCACTCCAAGATCCGGGACAGACCACTATGGCTACACCTTC	CASTPRSGTDHYGYTF
TRBD1	TRBV28	16	.	TRBJ1-5	TGTGCCAGCAGTTTAGGCGACAGGGTCGGCAATCAGCCCCAGCATTTT	CASSLGDRVGNQPQHF
TRBD1	TRBV18	17	.	TRBJ2-4	TGTGCCAGCTCACCCGACAGGGGCCAAGAGGGCAAAAACATTCAGTACTTC	CASSPDRGQEGKNIQYF
.	TRBV2	15	.	TRBJ1-4	TGTGCCAGCAGGGGCCCCGGATACCTAAATGAAAAACTGTTTTTT	CASRGPGYLNEKLFF
.	TRBV18	13	.	TRBJ2-7	TGTGCCAGCTCACCACCGTACTCCTACGAGCAGTACTTC	CASSPPYSYEQYF
TRBD1	TRBV19	14	.	TRBJ1-3	TGTGCCAGTAGTGTACAGGGGATGGGAAACACCATATATTTT	CASSVQGMGNTIYF
.	TRBV5-1	13	.	TRBJ2-1	TGCGCCAGCAGCCAACAGGGCTACCGTGAGCAGTTCTTC	CASSQQGYREQFF
.	TRBV25-1	14	.	TRBJ2-7	TGTGCCAGCAGTGATGGAGGGTTCCTAGACGAGCAGTACTTC	CASSDGGFLDEQYF
.	TRBV7-9	12	.	TRBJ2-1	TGTGCCAGCAGCTTAAGCTGGAATGAGCAGTTCTTC	CASSLSWNEQFF
.	TRBV7-2	14	.	TRBJ2-7	TGTGCCAGCAGCCCCGGGTTCGCGAACTACGAGCAGTACTTC	CASSPGFANYEQYF
TRBD2	TRBV27	17	once	TRBJ2-7	TGTGCCAGCAGTTTAATAGTCCGGCGGGGGGCTTTCTACGAGCAGTACTTC	CASSLIVRRGAFYEQYF
TRBD2	TRBV7-2	17	.	TRBJ2-7	TGTGCCAGCAGTCCAATCGGGACTAGCGGGAGTTATTACGAGCAGTACTTC	CASSPIGTSGSYYEQYF
TRBD1	TRBV5-1	15	.	TRBJ1-3	TGCGCCAGCAGTTACAGGGGGGACCCTAAAAACACCATATATTTT	CASSYRGDPKNTIYF
.	TRBV4-2	14	.	TRBJ1-2	TGTGCCAGCAGCCAAGATCAGAACCGACCTGGCTACACCTTC	CASSQDQNRPGYTF
.	TRBV9	15	once	TRBJ2-2	TGTGCCAGCAGCGGTACCCCCGGAACCACCGGGGAGCTGTTTTTT	CASSGTPGTTGELFF
.	TRBV27	13	.	TRBJ2-7	TGTGCCAGCAGTTTAAACTACCACTACGAGCAGTACTTC	CASSLNYHYEQYF